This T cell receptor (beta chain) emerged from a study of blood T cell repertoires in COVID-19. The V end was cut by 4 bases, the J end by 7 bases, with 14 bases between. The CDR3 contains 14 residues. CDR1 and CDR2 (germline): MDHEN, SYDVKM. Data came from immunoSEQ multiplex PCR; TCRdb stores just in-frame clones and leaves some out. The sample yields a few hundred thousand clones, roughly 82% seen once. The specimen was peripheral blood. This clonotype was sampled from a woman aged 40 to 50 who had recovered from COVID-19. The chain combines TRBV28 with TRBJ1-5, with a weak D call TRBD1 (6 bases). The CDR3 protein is CASSSRIGQQPQHF. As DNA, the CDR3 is TGTGCCAGCAGTTCCCGAATAGGACAGCAGCCCCAGCATTTT.